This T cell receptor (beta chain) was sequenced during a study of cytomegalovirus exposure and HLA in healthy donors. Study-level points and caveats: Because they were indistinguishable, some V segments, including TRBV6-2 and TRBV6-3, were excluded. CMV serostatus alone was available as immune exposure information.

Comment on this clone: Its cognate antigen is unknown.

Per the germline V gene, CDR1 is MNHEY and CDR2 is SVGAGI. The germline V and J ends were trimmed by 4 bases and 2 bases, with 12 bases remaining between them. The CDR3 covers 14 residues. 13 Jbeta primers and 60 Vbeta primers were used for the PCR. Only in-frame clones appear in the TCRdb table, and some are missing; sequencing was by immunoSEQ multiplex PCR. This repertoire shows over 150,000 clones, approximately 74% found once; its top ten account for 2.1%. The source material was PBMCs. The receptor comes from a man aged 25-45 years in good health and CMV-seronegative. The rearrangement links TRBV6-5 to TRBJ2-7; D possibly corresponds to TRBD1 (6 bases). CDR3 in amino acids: CASSSSTGTYEQYF. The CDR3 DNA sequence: TGTGCCAGCAGTTCCTCAACAGGGACCTACGAGCAGTACTTC.